The rows below give T cell receptor beta chains drawn from one sample of a study of monozygotic twins with inflammatory bowel disease. TCRdb reanalyzed the 5' RACE reads, giving one entry per CDR3 protein sequence and no DNA. Its listing shows about 440,000 distinct CDR3 sequences. The specimen sequenced was blood. The receptor source for this set is a human donor with ulcerative colitis or Crohn's disease, or a healthy co-twin of an affected twin (not recorded which). Each CDR3 is given with its conserved first and last residue.

v_gene	j_gene	CDR3aa
TRBV20-1	TRBJ1-2	CSARQPAGTGTNYGYTF
TRBV5-1	TRBJ1-2	CASSLGPGQGIYGYTF
TRBV10-3	TRBJ2-5	CAIRASGGEETQYF
TRBV5-1	TRBJ1-1	CASSLAYDSSTEAFF
TRBV15	TRBJ2-7	CATSRPDSSPRYF
TRBV5-4	TRBJ2-6	CASSLAETGHRSGANVLTF
TRBV30	TRBJ2-1	CAWRLAGGFNEQFF
TRBV7-2	TRBJ2-3	CASSLARSDTQYF
TRBV5-1	TRBJ2-2	CASRVGTGELFF
TRBV4-3	TRBJ2-7	CASSPGTGEQYF
TRBV5-6	TRBJ2-5	CVSSLDGGKETQYF
TRBV20-1	TRBJ2-5	CSARGSFSGRSIGETQYF
TRBV5-1	TRBJ2-2	CASSGPNVSSLNTGELFF
TRBV12-3/TRBV12-4	TRBJ1-2	CASKSQRTGASYGYTF
TRBV5-1	TRBJ2-7	CASSLRGAVGTSPIYEQYF
TRBV28	TRBJ2-1	CASSPDSGGGNEQFF
TRBV5-1	TRBJ2-1	CASSPSGDTTYNEQFF
TRBV20-1	TRBJ2-1	CSASPGTSDNEQFF
TRBV6-6	TRBJ2-3	CASTGQGSTDTQYF
TRBV19	TRBJ2-3	CASSPRKGNTQYF
TRBV13	TRBJ2-1	CASSSRRWTSGYNEQFF
TRBV5-1	TRBJ2-3	CASSFGGVQDTQYF
TRBV2	TRBJ1-5	CASSATGLRQPQHF
TRBV9	TRBJ2-7	CASSVGERGGLYEQYF
TRBV6-4	TRBJ2-3	CASSDPTSGTDTQYF
TRBV27	TRBJ2-3	CASSLLDPRQGLPTDTQYF
TRBV10-3	TRBJ2-1	CAISEGLAVKYEQFF
TRBV5-6	TRBJ2-1	CASSLGTGGEQFF